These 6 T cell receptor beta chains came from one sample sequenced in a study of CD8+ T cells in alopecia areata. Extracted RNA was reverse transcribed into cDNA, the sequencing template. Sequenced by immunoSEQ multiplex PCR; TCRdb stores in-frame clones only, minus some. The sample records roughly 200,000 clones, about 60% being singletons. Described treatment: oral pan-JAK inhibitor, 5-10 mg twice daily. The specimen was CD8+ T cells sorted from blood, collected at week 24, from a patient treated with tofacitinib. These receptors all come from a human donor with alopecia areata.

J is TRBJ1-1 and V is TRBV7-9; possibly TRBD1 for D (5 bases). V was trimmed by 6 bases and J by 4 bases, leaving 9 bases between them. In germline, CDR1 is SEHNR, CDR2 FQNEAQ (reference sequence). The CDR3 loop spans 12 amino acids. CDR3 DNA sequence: TGTGCCAGCAGGCAGGGCCTCACTGAAGCTTTCTTT. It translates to CASRQGLTEAFF. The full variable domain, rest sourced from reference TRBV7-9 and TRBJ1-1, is DTGVSQNPRHKITKRGQNVTFRCDPISEHNRLYWYRQTLGQGPEFLTYFQNEAQLEKSRLLSDRFSAERPKGSFSTLEIQRTEQGDSAMYLCASRQGLTEAFFGQGTRLTVV.

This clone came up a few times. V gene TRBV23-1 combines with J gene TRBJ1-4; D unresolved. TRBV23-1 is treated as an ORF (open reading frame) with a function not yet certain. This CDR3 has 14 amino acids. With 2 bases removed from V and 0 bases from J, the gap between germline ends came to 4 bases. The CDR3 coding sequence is TGCGCCAGCAGTCAAAGTGCAACTAATGAAAAACTGTTTTTT. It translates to CASSQSATNEKLFF.

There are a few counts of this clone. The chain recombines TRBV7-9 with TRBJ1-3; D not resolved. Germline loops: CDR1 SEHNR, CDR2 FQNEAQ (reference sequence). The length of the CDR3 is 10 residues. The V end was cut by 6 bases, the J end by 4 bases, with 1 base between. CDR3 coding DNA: TGTGCCAGCAGGGGAAACACCATATATTTT. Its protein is CASRGNTIYF.

The CDR3 reads CSSNGVGSSYNEQFF. In nucleotides, the CDR3 is TGCAGCTCAAATGGCGTGGGGAGCTCCTACAATGAGCAGTTCTTC. The chain combines TRBV29-1 with TRBJ2-1, with a tentative D call TRBD2 (5 bases). Germline V gene lookup returns CDR1 SQVTM and CDR2 ANQGSEA. The V end was cut by 8 bases, the J end by 0 bases, with 17 bases between. The CDR3 extends over 15 amino acids.

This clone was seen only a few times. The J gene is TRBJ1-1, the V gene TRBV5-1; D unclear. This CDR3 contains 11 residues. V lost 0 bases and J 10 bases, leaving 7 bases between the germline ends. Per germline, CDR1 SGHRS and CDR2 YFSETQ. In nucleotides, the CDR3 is TGCGCCAGCAGCTTGGAGGGTCCAGCTTTCTTT. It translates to CASSLEGPAFF. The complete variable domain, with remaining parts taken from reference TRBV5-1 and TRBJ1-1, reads KAGVTQTPRYLIKTRGQQVTLSCSPISGHRSVSWYQQTPGQGLQFLFEYFSETQRNKGNFPGRFSGRQFSNSRSEMNVSTLELGDSALYLCASSLEGPAFFGQGTRLTVV.

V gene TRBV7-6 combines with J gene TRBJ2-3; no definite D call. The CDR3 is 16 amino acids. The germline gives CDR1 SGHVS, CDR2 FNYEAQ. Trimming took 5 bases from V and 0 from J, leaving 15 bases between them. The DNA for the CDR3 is TGTGCCAGCAGCCCCGCTTGGGCCAGCAGCACAGATACGCAGTATTTT. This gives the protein CASSPAWASSTDTQYF. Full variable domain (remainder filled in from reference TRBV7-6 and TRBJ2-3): GAGVSQSPRYKVTKRGQDVALRCDPISGHVSLYWYRQALGQGPEFLTYFNYEAQQDKSGLPNDRFSAERPEGSISTLTIQRTEQRDSAMYRCASSPAWASSTDTQYFGPGTRLTVL.